What follows are 28 T cell receptor beta chains derived from one specimen sequenced in a study of T cell responses to AZD1222 COVID-19 vaccine. The method was immunoSEQ multiplex PCR; TCRdb's version includes in-frame clones alone and lacks a portion of them. The table records roughly 120,000 clones, 70% to 90% of them present only once. The specimen was peripheral blood, collected 28 days after the second AZD1222 dose. The receptors stem from an adult who received the AZD1222 COVID-19 vaccine.

The table lists this clone with a few counts. The chain employs TRBV19 and TRBJ1-6; D is perhaps TRBD1 (5 bases). The CDR3 is 14 amino acids. V was trimmed by 3 bases and J by 7 bases, leaving 10 bases between them. Looked up from germline, CDR1 is LNHDA and CDR2 is SQIVND (reference sequence). For the CDR3, the DNA is TGTGCCAGTAGTATGCAGGGTGGCAATTCACCCCTCCACTTT. Translated: CASSMQGGNSPLHF.

The CDR3 spells CASSSRDRGFTDTQYF. CDR3 DNA: TGTGCCAGCAGTTCCCGGGACAGGGGTTTCACAGATACGCAGTATTTT. The chain couples TRBV28 to TRBJ2-3; TRBD1 aligns across 10 bases. The J segment lost 2 bases and the V segment lost 4 bases, leaving 6 bases of the junction unmatched. Germline-derived CDR1 and CDR2 are MDHEN and SYDVKM. The CDR3 is made up of 16 amino acids.

The chain carries TRBV27 and TRBJ2-7; 12 positions agree with TRBD2. The CDR3 spans 15 residues. Germline V gene lookup returns CDR1 MNHEY and CDR2 SMNVEV (reference sequence). V shed 5 bases, J shed 4 bases, and the junction held 6 bases outside the gene matches. The CDR3 spells CASSPLAGGDYEQYF. CDR3 DNA sequence: TGTGCCAGCAGTCCCCTAGCGGGGGGGGATTACGAGCAGTACTTC.

This sequence joins TRBV27 and TRBJ2-7; 8 positions match TRBD2. CDR3 length: 15 amino acids. Germline trimming cut 2 bases from V and 5 bases from J; bases unmatched to any gene: 8. Germline V gene sequence: CDR1 MNHEY, CDR2 SMNVEV (reference sequence). The CDR3 DNA reads TGTGCCAGCAGTTTACAGAGCGGGAGACGGGACGAGCAGTACTTC. Its protein is CASSLQSGRRDEQYF.

This chain joins TRBV28 and TRBJ2-4, with a possible D match to TRBD2 (5 bases). Germline assignment: CDR1 MDHEN and CDR2 SYDVKM. CDR3 length: 14 amino acids. V shed 8 bases and J shed 4 bases, with 15 bases lying between them. CDR3 nucleotide sequence: TGTGCCAGCGGAGATGCGGGCCAAAAAAACATTCAGTACTTC. Protein sequence: CASGDAGQKNIQYF.

This clone was observed once. J is TRBJ2-3 and V is TRBV6-4; TRBD1 aligns across 9 bases. With V trimmed by 3 bases and J by 4 bases, 5 bases remained unmatched. Germline CDR1 MRHNA, CDR2 SNTAGT. This CDR3 region has 15 residues. The chain's CDR3 is CASSEQGAGADTQYF. In nucleotides, the CDR3 is TGTGCCAGCAGTGAACAGGGGGCGGGCGCAGATACGCAGTATTTT.

The rearrangement links TRBV18 to TRBJ2-7; TRBD2 agrees at 9 bases. The CDR3 totals 15 residues. The ends lost 3 bases at V and 0 bases at J; junction bases unmatched: 3. Germline V gene sequence: CDR1 KGHSH, CDR2 LQKENI. DNA for the CDR3: TGTGCCAGCTCACCTCTAGCGGGGTCCTCCTACGAGCAGTACTTC. This sequence encodes CASSPLAGSSYEQYF.

The genes are TRBV6-5 and TRBJ1-5, with D unresolved. Germline V CDR1 and CDR2: MNHEY, SVGAGI. The length of the CDR3 is 15 residues. Trimming shortened V by 6 bases and J by 2 bases, and 14 bases separated the two germline ends. The CDR3 bases are TGTGCCAGCAGGAGATCGTCGAGTGGCAATCAGCCCCAGCATTTT. Amino acid sequence: CASRRSSSGNQPQHF.

This clone was detected only once. CDR3: CASSLGGMAYGYTF. CDR3 nucleotide sequence: TGTGCCAGCAGCTTAGGTGGCATGGCCTATGGCTACACCTTC. V and J are TRBV7-2 and TRBJ1-2; unclear D gene. The CDR3 runs to 14 residues. Looked up from germline, CDR1 is SGHTA and CDR2 is FQGNSA. Trimming took 1 base from V and 4 from J, leaving 10 bases between them.

J is TRBJ2-1 and V is TRBV10-3, with 7 bases matching TRBD2. The V gene's germline CDR1 is ENHRY and CDR2 SYGVKD. J gave up 8 bases and V 6 bases, and 7 bases lay outside the gene matches. The CDR3 is 13 amino acids. Written as DNA, the CDR3 is TGTGCCATCAGGGGGTCGGCGGGGGATGAGCAGTTCTTC. Its translation is CAIRGSAGDEQFF.

The chain uses TRBV20-1 and TRBJ1-2, with D tentatively TRBD1 (5 bases). Germline values: CDR1 DFQATT, CDR2 SNEGSKA (reference sequence). V lost 3 bases and J 2 bases, leaving 16 bases between the germline ends. The CDR3 has 15 amino acids. CDR3 DNA sequence: TGCAGTGCTAGTACCGGGGCAAGGGGAAACTATGGCTACACCTTC. The encoded protein is CSASTGARGNYGYTF.

The chain couples TRBV2 to TRBJ2-7; possibly TRBD1 for D (5 bases). Trimming removed 2 bases at V and 4 bases at J, with 12 bases between. The length of the CDR3 is 14 residues. The germline V gene has CDR1 SNHLY and CDR2 FYNNEI. The CDR3 loop is CASSEKGSKYEQYF. The CDR3 nucleotides read TGTGCCAGCAGTGAAAAGGGGTCGAAATACGAGCAGTACTTC.

This chain uses TRBV18 with TRBJ2-5; no clear D. The CDR3 contains 14 residues. Trimming cost V 0 bases and J 2 bases, with 7 bases left between them. Germline CDR1 reads KGHSH; CDR2 reads LQKENI. The DNA of the CDR3 is TGTGCCAGCTCACCACCGTCCCAGCAAGAGACCCAGTACTTC. Residues: CASSPPSQQETQYF. The whole variable domain, filled in from reference TRBV18 and TRBJ2-5, reads NAGVMQNPRHLVRRRGQEARLRCSPMKGHSHVYWYRQLPEEGLKFMVYLQKENIIDESGMPKERFSAEFPKEGPSILRIQQVVRGDSAAYFCASSPPSQQETQYFGPGTRLLVL.

This chain joins TRBV18 and TRBJ2-7; D unclear. This CDR3 is built from 15 residues. V lost 0 bases, J lost 0 bases, and 9 bases lay in between. CDR1 and CDR2 (germline): KGHSH, LQKENI. This CDR3 reads CASSPPKASSYEQYF. CDR3 bases: TGTGCCAGCTCACCACCAAAGGCGAGCTCCTACGAGCAGTACTTC.

J is TRBJ2-3 and V is TRBV19, with D uncertain. The V gene lost 7 bases and the J gene lost 7 bases, with 24 bases spanning the gap. Germline lookup yields CDR1 LNHDA and CDR2 SQIVND (reference sequence). The CDR3 length is 16 residues. Written as DNA, the CDR3 is TGTGCCAGTACTGGTTGGGCGCGGCTGGGGATGAATACGCAGTATTTT. The encoded protein is CASTGWARLGMNTQYF.

The rearrangement uses TRBV6-2 or TRBV6-3 and TRBJ2-7; either TRBD1 or TRBD2 may supply D (6 bases each). Trimming pared 4 bases from V and 6 bases from J, leaving 19 bases between. Germline V CDR1 and CDR2: MNHEY, SVGEGT. This CDR3 is built from 15 residues. The CDR3 reads CASSSIGGLLGEQYF. CDR3 in DNA: TGTGCCAGCAGTTCAATCGGGGGCCTATTGGGCGAGCAGTACTTC.

The rearrangement links TRBV14 to TRBJ1-6, with no clear D. V lost 2 bases to trimming and J lost 7 bases, with 9 bases between them. The CDR3 covers 14 residues. The germline V gene has CDR1 SGHDN and CDR2 FVKESK. The DNA for the CDR3 is TGTGCCAGCAGCCAACTTCCCAGGAATTCACCCCTCCACTTT. It is translated as CASSQLPRNSPLHF.

The gene calls are TRBV6-5 and TRBJ1-1, with a tentative D call TRBD1 (5 bases). Trimming took off 5 bases at V and 0 bases at J, with 10 bases between the two ends. The CDR3 sequence is 14 residues long. CDR1 is MNHEY and CDR2 is SVGAGI in the germline V gene. The CDR3 reads CASSRPDMNTEAFF. The CDR3 bases are TGTGCCAGCAGTCGACCGGACATGAACACTGAAGCTTTCTTT.

This chain uses TRBV7-2 with TRBJ1-1; 7 positions agree with TRBD1. This CDR3 comprises 14 residues. Germline trimming cut 5 bases from V and 10 bases from J; bases unmatched to any gene: 13. Germline V lookup: CDR1 SGHTA, CDR2 FQGNSA. CDR3 sequence (DNA): TGTGCCAGCAGCGGGCGACAGGGTCGAGTGGCAGCTTTCTTT. It codes for CASSGRQGRVAAFF.

The chain recombines TRBV28 with TRBJ1-6, with TRBD1 as a possible D gene (6 bases). This CDR3 contains 18 residues. Trimming took 3 bases from V and 0 from J, leaving 15 bases between them. Per the germline V gene, CDR1 is MDHEN and CDR2 is SYDVKM. For the CDR3, the DNA is TGTGCCAGCAGTTTGGCGGAGGGGGGGAGCTCCTATAATTCACCCCTCCACTTT. It encodes CASSLAEGGSSYNSPLHF. The full variable domain, in which reference TRBV28 and TRBJ1-6 provide the parts outside the CDR3, is DVKVTQSSRYLVKRTGEKVFLECVQDMDHENMFWYRQDPGLGLRLIYFSYDVKMKEKGDIPEGYSVSREKKERFSLILESASTNQTSMYLCASSLAEGGSSYNSPLHFGNGTRLTVT.

The rearrangement links TRBV7-9 to TRBJ2-1; 8 bases are a match to TRBD1. Looked up from germline, CDR1 is SEHNR and CDR2 is FQNEAQ (reference sequence). The length of the CDR3 is 15 residues. V shed 5 bases and J 0 bases; nucleotides not matched to a gene: 3. CDR3 in amino acids: CASSTDRVSYNEQFF. CDR3 bases: TGTGCCAGCAGCACGGACAGGGTCTCCTACAATGAGCAGTTCTTC.

This clone was counted only a few times. The gene calls are TRBV9 and TRBJ1-5; D gene uncertain. The CDR3 has 16 amino acids. Germline lookup yields CDR1 SGDLS and CDR2 YYNGEE. Trimming pared 3 bases from V and 4 bases from J, leaving 17 bases between. CDR3 in DNA: TGTGCCAGCAGCGCCGGAGGAGACACGGCGAATCAGCCCCAGCATTTT. Protein: CASSAGGDTANQPQHF.

This chain joins TRBV4-2 and TRBJ1-1; maybe TRBD1 (6 bases). From germline, CDR1 is LGHNA and CDR2 YNFKEQ. This CDR3 is 13 amino acids long. V was pared by 1 base and J by 6 bases, with 9 bases between. Written as DNA, the CDR3 is TGTGCCAGCAGCCAAGGGGGGGGCGCTGAAGCTTTCTTT. Its protein product is CASSQGGGAEAFF.

V and J are TRBV10-2 and TRBJ1-4; TRBD1 is a possible D gene (6 bases). V gave up 2 bases and J gave up 5 bases, with 21 bases separating them. Germline-derived CDR1 and CDR2 are WSHSY and SAAADI. This CDR3 is 18 amino acids long. CDR3 in amino acids: CASSEEPPLTGSNEKLFF. CDR3 nucleotide sequence: TGCGCCAGCAGTGAGGAACCGCCCCTAACAGGGTCCAATGAAAAACTGTTTTTT.

V gene TRBV19 combines with J gene TRBJ2-5, with TRBD1 matching over 8 bases. This CDR3 has 17 amino acids. Germline CDR1 and CDR2: LNHDA and SQIVND (reference sequence). After removal of 3 bases from V and 3 bases from J, the junction contained 12 bases not matched to a gene. The CDR3 DNA reads as TGTGCCAGTAGTATGGGGGGTCAGGGGGCTACTGAAGAGACCCAGTACTTC. As protein: CASSMGGQGATEETQYF.

This chain's CDR3 is CASSLGQGNYGYTF. CDR3 bases: TGTGCCAGCAGCTTAGGACAGGGAAACTATGGCTACACCTTC. The V and J genes are TRBV7-2 and TRBJ1-2, with 7 bases identical to TRBD1. The CDR3 consists of 14 residues. Germline trimming cut 1 base from V and 2 bases from J; bases unmatched to any gene: 1. Looked up from germline, CDR1 is SGHTA and CDR2 is FQGNSA.

The rearrangement links TRBV20-1 to TRBJ1-6; D not resolved. The CDR3 runs 11 residues. The V end lost 6 bases, the J end lost 5 bases, and 5 bases lay between the germline ends. CDR1 and CDR2 from the germline V gene are DFQATT and SNEGSKA (reference sequence). The CDR3 sequence: CSARHNSPLHF. DNA for the CDR3: TGCAGTGCCAGACATAATTCACCCCTCCACTTT.

The rearrangement joins TRBV4-1 to TRBJ1-6; D gene uncertain. With 1 base removed from V and 5 bases from J, the gap between germline ends came to 9 bases. Germline V gene data show CDR1 as MGHRA and CDR2 as YSYEKL. The CDR3 runs 15 residues. CDR3 bases: TGCGCCAGCAGCCAAGTTTCCGGGGATAATTCACCCCTCCACTTT. Translated: CASSQVSGDNSPLHF.